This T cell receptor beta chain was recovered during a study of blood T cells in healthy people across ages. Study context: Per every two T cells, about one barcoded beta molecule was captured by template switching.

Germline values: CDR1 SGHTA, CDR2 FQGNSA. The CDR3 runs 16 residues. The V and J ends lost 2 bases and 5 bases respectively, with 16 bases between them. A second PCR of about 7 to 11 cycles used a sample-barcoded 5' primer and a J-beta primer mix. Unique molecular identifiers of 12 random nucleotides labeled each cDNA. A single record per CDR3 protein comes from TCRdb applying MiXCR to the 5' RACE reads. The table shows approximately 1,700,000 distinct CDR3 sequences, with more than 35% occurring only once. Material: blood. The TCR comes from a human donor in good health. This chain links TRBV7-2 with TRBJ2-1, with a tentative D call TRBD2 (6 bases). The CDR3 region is CASSLYWRELNNEQFF. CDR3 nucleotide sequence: TGTGCCAGCAGCTTATATTGGCGGGAACTGAACAATGAGCAGTTCTTC.